This T cell receptor beta chain was observed in a study of shared clonotypes between healthy human individuals. Turning to the study itself: Each donor's CD4 naive and CD4 memory cells filled three plates apiece, CD8 naive two, and CD8 memory one. General study findings and limits: The low donor count limited represented genetic and exposure-history diversity. Estimated clonotype richness was generally higher in naive than memory subsets.

Only CD45RO-negative cells positively selected for CCR7 counted as naive CD8 cells, so terminally differentiated effector memory CD45RA+ cells were excluded. On this clone: The antigen is not known.

The germline V gene encodes CDR1 SGHRS and CDR2 YFSETQ. CDR3 length: 13 residues. With 5 bases removed from V and 0 bases from J, the gap between germline ends came to 8 bases. Every subset had its genomic DNA shared out evenly among several immunoSEQ plates. Method: immunoSEQ multiplex PCR; TCRdb's copy keeps in-frame clones and lacks some. Seen here are about 2 million clones, less than 95% observed once, and the top ten hold about 1.1%. The TCR was taken from a young man in good health. The chain recombines TRBV5-1 with TRBJ1-1; a weak D match, TRBD1 (6 bases). Material: naive CD8+ T cells sorted from blood. The CDR3 spells CASSRGMNTEAFF. CDR3 coding DNA: TGCGCCAGCAGTAGGGGGATGAACACTGAAGCTTTCTTT. The complete variable domain, with remaining parts taken from reference TRBV5-1 and TRBJ1-1, reads KAGVTQTPRYLIKTRGQQVTLSCSPISGHRSVSWYQQTPGQGLQFLFEYFSETQRNKGNFPGRFSGRQFSNSRSEMNVSTLELGDSALYLCASSRGMNTEAFFGQGTRLTVV.